This T cell receptor (beta chain) originates from a study of OX40 agonist ivuxolimab in advanced cancers. Looking at the study overall: Head and neck, renal cell, melanoma or hepatocellular carcinoma were the cancers that dose-escalation patients had.

The method was immunoSEQ multiplex PCR; TCRdb's version includes in-frame clones alone and lacks a portion of them. The data show under 95,000 clones, with more than 70% seen just once and approximately 6.9% held by the top ten. Specimen: CD4+ or CD8+ T cells sorted from blood, collected in a trial of the OX40 agonist ivuxolimab. The TCR comes from an adult with an advanced solid tumor such as melanoma, head and neck, liver or kidney cancer.

CDR3 residues: CASSLGDTPNYGYTF. Here the CDR3 DNA reads TGTGCCAGCTCGCTGGGGGACACCCCTAACTATGGCTACACCTTC. The chain carries TRBV18 and TRBJ1-2, with D possibly matching TRBD1 (6 bases). The CDR3 has 15 amino acids. V dropped 6 bases and J dropped 0 bases, with 14 bases sitting between them. Germline CDR1 is KGHSH and CDR2 is LQKENI.